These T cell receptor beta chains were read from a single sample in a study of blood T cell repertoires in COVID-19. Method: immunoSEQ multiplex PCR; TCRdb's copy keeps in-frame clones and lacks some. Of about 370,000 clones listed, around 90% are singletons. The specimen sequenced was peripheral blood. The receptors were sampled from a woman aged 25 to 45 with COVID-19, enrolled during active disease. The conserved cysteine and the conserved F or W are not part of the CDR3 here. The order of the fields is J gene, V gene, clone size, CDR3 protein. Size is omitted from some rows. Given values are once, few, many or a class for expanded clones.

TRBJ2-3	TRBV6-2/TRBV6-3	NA	ASSYSTLAPDTQY
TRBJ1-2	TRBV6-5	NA	ASSYGYGRGGGGYT
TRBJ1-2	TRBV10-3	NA	AIQPGDRGENGYT
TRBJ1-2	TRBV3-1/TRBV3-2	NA	ASSGAYYGYT
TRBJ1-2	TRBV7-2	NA	ASSLGFAGGHGYT
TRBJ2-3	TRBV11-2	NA	ASSLGGRPDTQY
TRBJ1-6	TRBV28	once	ASSLNLAGGYNSPLH
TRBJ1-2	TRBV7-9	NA	ASSPQGAGYGYT
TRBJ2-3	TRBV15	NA	ATSRDLSGGPDTQY
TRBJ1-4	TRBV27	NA	ASGINRADFEKLF
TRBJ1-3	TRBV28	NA	ASSAPRVSGNTIY
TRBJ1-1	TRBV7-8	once	ASSLRELGSFGTEAF
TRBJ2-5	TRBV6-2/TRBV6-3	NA	ASSGDWARETQY
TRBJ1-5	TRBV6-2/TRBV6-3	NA	ASSYASGGSNQPQH
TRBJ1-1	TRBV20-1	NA	RVQGGTEAF
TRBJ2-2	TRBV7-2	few	ASSLVGSAGELF
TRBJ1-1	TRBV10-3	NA	AISEGVVEAF
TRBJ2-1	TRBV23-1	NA	ASISPRRRF
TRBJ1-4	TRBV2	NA	ASSVEPYHEKLF
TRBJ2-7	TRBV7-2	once	ASSWGLADSYEQY
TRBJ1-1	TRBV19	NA	ASSIDRGGMNTEAF
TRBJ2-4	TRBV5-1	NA	ASSLTPSRGVVKNIQY
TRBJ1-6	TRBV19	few	ASSQDRVNSPLH
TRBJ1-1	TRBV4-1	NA	ASSPRGRGATNTEAF
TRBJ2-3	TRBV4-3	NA	ASSLRNTDTQY
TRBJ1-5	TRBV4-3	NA	ASSQDYSYDSNQPQH
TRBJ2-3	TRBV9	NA	ASSVTGLAAADTQY
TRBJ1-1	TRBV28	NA	ASSLGQPTEAF
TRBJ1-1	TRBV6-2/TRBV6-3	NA	ASSSDREVTEAF
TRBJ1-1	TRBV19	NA	ASSIATGGYTEAF
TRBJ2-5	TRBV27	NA	ASSPNSAGGTQY
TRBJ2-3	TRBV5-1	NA	ASSPWTGTDTQY
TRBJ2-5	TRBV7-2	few	ASSPTGVQETQY